The sequence of this T cell receptor (beta chain) was determined in a study of shared clonotypes between healthy human individuals. Whole-study context: Plates per donor: three CD4 naive, three CD4 memory, two CD8 naive, one CD8 memory.

Researchers partitioned CD4+ cells into CD45RA+ naive and CD45RA-negative memory subsets. Each subset's genomic DNA was split evenly across several immunoSEQ plates. Sequenced by immunoSEQ multiplex PCR; TCRdb stores in-frame clones only, minus some. The sample consists of around 2.5 million clones, under 95% of them appearing once. Regarding the study as a whole: Larger estimated richness was generally recorded for naive subsets relative to memory subsets.

Comments on this clone: The antigen is unknown.

The sequencing input was naive CD4+ T cells from PBMCs. Subset here: CD45RA+ positively selected. This receptor was obtained from a man aged 18 to 29 in good health. Some clones in this sample may be carry-over from other donors' samples.

CDR3 sequence (DNA): TGCGCCAGCAGCTTGGCGGGGACCTCCCCGGGTCTTCGAATGAACACTGAAGCTTTCTTT. Protein sequence: CASSLAGTSPGLRMNTEAFF. The rearrangement links TRBV5-1 to TRBJ1-1, with D perhaps TRBD1 (5 bases). Trimming cost V 0 bases and J 0 bases, with 24 bases left between them. Germline V CDR1 and CDR2: SGHRS, YFSETQ. The CDR3 covers 20 residues.